The 8 T cell receptor beta chains presented below share a single source sample, sequenced in a study of shared clonotypes between healthy human individuals. The repertoire was sequenced with immunoSEQ multiplex PCR; TCRdb's copy has only in-frame clones and lacks some. The sample carries about 2.3 million clones, approximately 95% recorded once. The source material was naive CD4+ T cells from PBMCs. Subset meaning: CD45RA+ positively selected. These receptor sequences come from a man younger than 35 in good health. Some clones in this sample may be carry-over from other donors' samples.

This clone was found once. This sequence joins TRBV7-2 and TRBJ2-7; 9 nucleotides line up with TRBD2. Per the germline V gene, CDR1 is SGHTA and CDR2 is FQGNSA. The ends lost 5 bases at V and 2 bases at J; junction bases unmatched: 16. The CDR3 covers 18 residues. The DNA of the CDR3 is TGTGCCAGCAGCATAAGGGGGGCCCCGACTAGCGGCCCCTACGAGCAGTACTTC. It codes for CASSIRGAPTSGPYEQYF.

This clone was picked up one time. This CDR3 is CAIGTSQEGSYEQYF. In nucleotides, the CDR3 is TGTGCCATCGGGACTAGCCAGGAGGGCTCCTACGAGCAGTACTTC. The rearrangement uses TRBV28 and TRBJ2-7, with TRBD2 matching 9 bases. J gave up 0 bases and V 10 bases, and 10 bases lay outside the gene matches. In germline, CDR1 is MDHEN, CDR2 SYDVKM. The CDR3 runs to 15 residues.

V is TRBV6-5 and J is TRBJ2-7, with 10 positions matching TRBD2. Germline V gene sequence: CDR1 MNHEY, CDR2 SVGAGI. V lost 6 bases, J lost 4 bases, and 6 bases stayed unmatched. The CDR3 has 14 residues. CDR3 sequence: CASRLAGTYYEQYF. Written as DNA, the CDR3 is TGTGCCAGCAGACTAGCGGGAACCTATTACGAGCAGTACTTC.

As to this clone: Different DNA sequences within this sample yield the same CDR3. This chain uses TRBV5-1 with TRBJ2-7; D gene ambiguous. Trimming cost V 0 bases and J 1 base, with 11 bases left between them. The CDR3 is 15 amino acids. Germline CDR1 SGHRS, CDR2 YFSETQ. The CDR3 nucleotides are TGCGCCAGCAGCTTGGCTGGGCAGCCTTCCTACGAGCAGTACTTC. This sequence encodes CASSLAGQPSYEQYF. The full variable domain, rest sourced from reference TRBV5-1 and TRBJ2-7, is KAGVTQTPRYLIKTRGQQVTLSCSPISGHRSVSWYQQTPGQGLQFLFEYFSETQRNKGNFPGRFSGRQFSNSRSEMNVSTLELGDSALYLCASSLAGQPSYEQYFGPGTRLTVT.

This clone appeared once. The chain has TRBV7-9 and TRBJ2-3; D is possibly TRBD1 or TRBD2 (5 bases each). CDR3 length equals 14 residues. V was shortened by 3 bases and J by 4 bases, with 11 bases between the two germline ends. Germline CDR1 SEHNR, CDR2 FQNEAQ (reference sequence). CDR3 nucleotides: TGTGCCAGCAGCTTGGGACCCGGACCAGATACGCAGTATTTT. Encoded protein: CASSLGPGPDTQYF. The complete variable domain, with remaining parts taken from reference TRBV7-9 and TRBJ2-3, reads DTGVSQNPRHKITKRGQNVTFRCDPISEHNRLYWYRQTLGQGPEFLTYFQNEAQLEKSRLLSDRFSAERPKGSFSTLEIQRTEQGDSAMYLCASSLGPGPDTQYFGPGTRLTVL.

V is TRBV28 and J is TRBJ1-1, with unresolved D. The CDR3 runs 12 residues. Germline CDR1 and CDR2: MDHEN and SYDVKM. Trimming left V 5 bases short and J 4 bases short, with 8 bases between. CDR3 sequence: CASSVGTTEAFF. CDR3 in DNA: TGTGCCAGCAGTGTTGGCACCACTGAAGCTTTCTTT.

The chain is built from TRBV7-3 and TRBJ2-6; D assignment may be TRBD1 or TRBD2 (6 bases each). The CDR3 extends over 19 amino acids. The germline CDR1 and CDR2 sequences are SGHTA and FQGTGA. Trimming removed 5 bases at V and 4 bases at J, with 24 bases between. The CDR3 bases are TGTGCCAGCAGCCCCTCAGGAGGGGGGACTGCCTCCGGGGCCAACGTCCTGACTTTC. Translated, it gives CASSPSGGGTASGANVLTF.

A remark on this clone: This sample includes further DNA sequences coding for the same CDR3. The chain employs TRBV19 and TRBJ2-1, with 8 bases matching TRBD2. The CDR3 runs to 15 residues. J lost 1 base, V lost 3 bases, and 2 bases had no gene match. Germline CDR1 and CDR2: LNHDA and SQIVND (reference sequence). The CDR3 here is CASSISGVSYNEQFF. CDR3 nucleotides: TGTGCCAGTAGTATTAGCGGGGTTTCCTACAATGAGCAGTTCTTC.